One sample yielded the 13 T cell receptor beta chains listed below, sequenced in a study of Tregs in tolerant kidney transplant recipients. Only in-frame clones appear in the TCRdb table, and some are missing; sequencing was by immunoSEQ multiplex PCR. In the table there are about 110,000 clones, around 91% of which are singletons. The starting material was CD4+ T cells from blood, obtained before the transplant. These receptors all stem from a human donor who received a combined kidney and bone marrow transplant.

This clone appeared once. The chain couples TRBV5-5 to TRBJ2-7; TRBD2 matches at 11 bases. The CDR3 consists of 17 residues. CDR1 is SGHKS and CDR2 is YYEKEE in the germline V gene (reference sequence). V dropped 6 bases and J dropped 7; count of bases not matched to a gene: 18. The DNA of the CDR3 is TGTGCCAGCATCCCTCAGACTAGCGGGATTCTCCTCGGGGAGCAGTACTTC. It codes for CASIPQTSGILLGEQYF.

This clone was detected only once. The rearrangement uses TRBV6-6 and TRBJ1-5; perhaps TRBD1 as D (5 bases). This CDR3 has 12 amino acids. CDR1 and CDR2 from the germline V gene are MNHNY and SVGAGI (reference sequence). Trimming stripped 9 bases from V and 5 bases from J, with 11 bases between. The CDR3 DNA is TGTGCCAGGGGGGAGGTCCATCAGCCCCAGCATTTT. This sequence encodes CARGEVHQPQHF.

This chain links TRBV30 with TRBJ2-1; the match to TRBD2 covers 14 bases. CDR3 length: 15 amino acids. Looked up from germline, CDR1 is GTSNPN and CDR2 is SVGIG (reference sequence). Trimming cost V 4 bases and J 7 bases; bases outside gene matches: 6. Here the CDR3 DNA reads TGTGCCTGGACTTGGACTAGCGGGAGGTCTAATGAGCAGTTCTTC. Translation: CAWTWTSGRSNEQFF.

The V gene is TRBV30, the J gene TRBJ2-3; no firm D call. The CDR3 spans 14 residues. CDR1 and CDR2 from the germline V gene are GTSNPN and SVGIG (reference sequence). Trimming took 0 bases from V and 1 from J, leaving 8 bases between them. Here the CDR3 DNA reads TGTGCCTGGAGTGTTACCAGCGGCACAGATACGCAGTATTTT. Translated: CAWSVTSGTDTQYF.

The chain has TRBV4-2 and TRBJ2-2; a possible D gene is TRBD2 (6 bases). The CDR3 loop spans 14 amino acids. Germline V CDR1 and CDR2: LGHNA, YNFKEQ. The germline V and J ends were trimmed by 1 base and 4 bases, with 7 bases remaining between them. CDR3 bases: TGTGCCAGCAGCCAAGGGGACTCCACCGGGGAGCTGTTTTTT. Amino acid sequence: CASSQGDSTGELFF.

CDR3 residues: CASSLGLATDEQFF. The CDR3 DNA reads as TGTGCCAGCAGCTTAGGACTAGCGACGGATGAGCAGTTCTTC. The chain recombines TRBV11-2 with TRBJ2-1; 8 nucleotides align to TRBD2. The CDR3 is made up of 14 amino acids. V was clipped by 1 base and J by 8 bases; unmatched bases: 4. CDR1 SGHAT and CDR2 FQNNGV come from the germline V gene.

The chain has TRBV19 and TRBJ1-5, with D possibly TRBD1 on 5 matching bases. The V end lost 6 bases, the J end lost 4 bases, and 13 bases lay between the germline ends. CDR3 length: 14 residues. Per the germline V gene, CDR1 is LNHDA and CDR2 is SQIVND (reference sequence). The CDR3 sequence is CASSPFRVNQPQHF. The CDR3, as DNA: TGTGCCAGTAGCCCCTTCAGGGTAAATCAGCCCCAGCATTTT.

The chain recombines TRBV30 with TRBJ2-3, with TRBD1 matching over 8 bases. The CDR3 has 14 amino acids. Per germline, CDR1 GTSNPN and CDR2 SVGIG (reference sequence). After removal of 8 bases from V and 2 bases from J, the junction contained 9 bases not matched to a gene. CDR3 amino acids: CALRQGTNTDTQYF. The CDR3 region has the DNA TGTGCCCTCCGACAGGGGACGAACACAGATACGCAGTATTTT. Complete variable domain (other parts from reference TRBV30 and TRBJ2-3): SQTIHQWPATLVQPVGSPLSLECTVEGTSNPNLYWYRQAAGRGLQLLFYSVGIGQISSEVPQNLSASRPQDRQFILSSKKLLLSDSGFYLCALRQGTNTDTQYFGPGTRLTVL.

J is TRBJ1-6 and V is TRBV19; TRBD1 agrees at 10 bases. Germline CDR1 is LNHDA and CDR2 is SQIVND (reference sequence). V was pared by 5 bases and J by 10 bases, with 2 bases of the junction left unmatched. This CDR3 has 13 residues. The CDR3: CASSGTGESPLHF. The CDR3 DNA follows: TGTGCCAGTAGTGGGACAGGGGAGTCACCCCTCCACTTT. The whole variable domain, filled in from reference TRBV19 and TRBJ1-6, reads DGGITQSPKYLFRKEGQNVTLSCEQNLNHDAMYWYRQDPGQGLRLIYYSQIVNDFQKGDIAEGYSVSREKKESFPLTVTSAQKNPTAFYLCASSGTGESPLHFGNGTRLTVT.

The chain carries TRBV6-6 and TRBJ2-5, with 7 nucleotides matching TRBD2. This CDR3 has 15 residues. Per the germline V gene, CDR1 is MNHNY and CDR2 is SVGAGI (reference sequence). The J segment lost 5 bases and the V segment lost 2 bases, leaving 8 bases of the junction unmatched. Here the CDR3 reads CASSYGLMGGETQYF. The CDR3 DNA is TGTGCCAGCAGTTACGGGCTTATGGGAGGGGAGACCCAGTACTTC.

DNA for the CDR3: TGTGCCAGCAGCTTAGCGGGGGGCCGGGGAAAGACCCAGTACTTC. Encoded protein: CASSLAGGRGKTQYF. The chain has TRBV5-4 and TRBJ2-5, with 9 bases fitting TRBD2. The CDR3 runs 15 residues. Per the germline V gene, CDR1 is SGHNT and CDR2 is YYREEE (reference sequence). Losses at the gene ends were 2 bases for V and 6 bases for J; bases not matched to a gene: 8.

The J gene is TRBJ2-1, the V gene TRBV5-4; 13 bases fit TRBD2. This CDR3 is built from 16 residues. V was pared by 5 bases and J by 6 bases, with 8 bases of the junction left unmatched. Germline lookup yields CDR1 SGHNT and CDR2 YYREEE (reference sequence). This CDR3 is CASSPRTSGRSNEQFF. The CDR3, as DNA: TGTGCCAGCAGTCCACGGACTAGCGGGAGATCCAATGAGCAGTTCTTC.

The chain recombines TRBV28 with TRBJ1-2; D uncertain. The CDR3 covers 12 residues. Trimming left V 3 bases short and J 5 bases short, with 7 bases between. In germline, CDR1 is MDHEN, CDR2 SYDVKM. The CDR3 nucleotides read TGTGCCAGCAGTTTGGACTCGTATGGCTACACCTTC. It encodes CASSLDSYGYTF.